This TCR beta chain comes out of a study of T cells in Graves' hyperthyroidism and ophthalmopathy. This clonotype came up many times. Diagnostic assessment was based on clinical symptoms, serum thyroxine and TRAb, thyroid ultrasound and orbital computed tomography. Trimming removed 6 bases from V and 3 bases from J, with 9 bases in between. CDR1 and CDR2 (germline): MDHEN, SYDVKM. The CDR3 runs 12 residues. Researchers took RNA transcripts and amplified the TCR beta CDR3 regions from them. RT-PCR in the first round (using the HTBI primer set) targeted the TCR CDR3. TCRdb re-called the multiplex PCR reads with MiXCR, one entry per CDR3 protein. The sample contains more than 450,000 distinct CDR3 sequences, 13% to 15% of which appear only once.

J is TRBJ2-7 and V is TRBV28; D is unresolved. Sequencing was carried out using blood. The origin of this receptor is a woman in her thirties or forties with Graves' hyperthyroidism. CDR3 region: CASSLTVYEQYF. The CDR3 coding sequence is TGTGCCAGCAGCTTAACAGTCTACGAGCAGTACTTC.